Below are 12 T cell receptor beta chains sequenced from a single sample in a study of identical twins' blood T cells. TCRdb ran MiXCR on the 5' RACE reads and lists one entry per CDR3 protein. There are roughly 380,000 distinct CDR3 sequences in the sample; roughly 28% occur only once, and 5.5% to 7% lies in the top ten. Material: PBMCs. The receptors were gathered from a woman aged 18 to 55 in good health.

The gene calls are TRBV20-1 and TRBJ1-3, with a tentative D call TRBD1 (6 bases). The CDR3 covers 14 residues. The germline CDR1 and CDR2 sequences are DFQATT and SNEGSKA (reference sequence). Deletions cut 3 bases from V and 3 bases from J, with 12 bases between. The chain's CDR3 is CSAREGDNGNTIYF. As DNA, the CDR3 is TGCAGTGCTAGGGAGGGGGACAATGGAAACACCATATATTTT.

V and J are TRBV12-5 and TRBJ1-1; weak D call: TRBD1 (6 bases). V dropped 7 bases and J dropped 7 bases, with 19 bases sitting between them. CDR1 and CDR2 from the germline V gene are LGHNT and FRNRAP. The CDR3 length is 14 residues. The CDR3 DNA reads as TGTGCTAGTGCTAAAATGGGGGCAGGGAGTGAAGCTTTCTTT. Protein: CASAKMGAGSEAFF.

This clonotype has more than one count but fewer than ten. The chain recombines TRBV19 with TRBJ1-5; the match to TRBD1 covers 9 bases. V lost 3 bases and J lost 0; bases outside the gene matches: 12. The CDR3 length is 19 residues. The germline CDR1 and CDR2 sequences are LNHDA and SQIVND (reference sequence). The CDR3 reads CASSIEETGGVYSNQPQHF. The CDR3 DNA reads TGTGCCAGTAGTATTGAAGAGACAGGGGGAGTATATAGCAATCAGCCCCAGCATTTT.

This clonotype was counted between two and nine times. V is TRBV18 and J is TRBJ1-2; tentatively, D is TRBD1 (6 bases). Germline V CDR1 and CDR2: KGHSH, LQKENI. V was pared by 4 bases and J by 6 bases, with 15 bases between. The CDR3 contains 14 residues. The CDR3 bases are TGTGCCAGCTCACAATGGACCGGGGGCGATGGCTACACCTTC. Encoded protein: CASSQWTGGDGYTF.

V and J are TRBV25-1 and TRBJ1-5; D ambiguous. Germline values: CDR1 MGHDK, CDR2 SYGVNS. This CDR3 contains 14 residues. V lost 2 bases and J lost 0, with 5 bases in between. The DNA for the CDR3 is TGTGCCAGCAGTGAACTGAATAGCAATCAGCCCCAGCATTTT. It translates to CASSELNSNQPQHF.

V gene TRBV7-8 combines with J gene TRBJ1-6; D remains unclear. The V and J ends lost 1 base and 6 bases respectively, with 10 bases between them. Germline CDR1 and CDR2: SGHVS and FQNEAQ. This CDR3 is built from 15 residues. This CDR3 reads CASSLVAWGNSPLHF. For the CDR3, the DNA is TGTGCCAGCAGCTTAGTAGCATGGGGTAATTCACCCCTCCACTTT.

The CDR3 sequence: CSVDRLEAGGTDTQYF. CDR3 nucleotide sequence: TGCAGCGTTGATCGTTTGGAAGCTGGCGGCACAGATACGCAGTATTTT. The chain uses TRBV29-1 and TRBJ2-3; unclear D gene. Germline values: CDR1 SQVTM, CDR2 ANQGSEA. CDR3 size: 16 residues. Trimming took 3 bases from V and 1 from J, leaving 17 bases between them.

Turning to this clonotype: A read error may produce the germline difference seen at one junction end. The rearrangement uses TRBV7-3 and TRBJ2-1; D is ambiguous. The length of the CDR3 is 11 residues. Per germline, CDR1 SGHTA and CDR2 FQGTGA. CDR3 DNA: TGTGCCAACAGCACAAACAATGAGCAGTTCTTC. Its translation is CANSTNNEQFF.

The chain employs TRBV27 and TRBJ2-5; D uncertain. Germline V gene data show CDR1 as MNHEY and CDR2 as SMNVEV (reference sequence). The V gene lost 4 bases and the J gene lost 2 bases, with 14 bases spanning the gap. This CDR3 has 15 residues. In nucleotides, the CDR3 is TGTGCCAGCAGTTGGGTAGATGGTAAACAAGAGACCCAGTACTTC. The encoded protein is CASSWVDGKQETQYF.

This clonotype was picked up a small number of times. V is TRBV2 and J is TRBJ2-3; D is unclear. Germline loops: CDR1 SNHLY, CDR2 FYNNEI. V shed 5 bases and J shed 2 bases, with 11 bases lying between them. This CDR3 contains 14 residues. The CDR3 DNA sequence: TGTGCCAGCAGTTCAATCCTTCCCACAGATACGCAGTATTTT. It translates to CASSSILPTDTQYF.

As to this clonotype: Mismatch with germline at one junction end may stem from a read error. The chain couples TRBV19 to TRBJ1-1; 8 nucleotides agree with TRBD1. This CDR3 is built from 16 residues. Germline-derived CDR1 and CDR2 are LNHDA and SQIVND (reference sequence). CDR3 region: CASSPLPGDRPPEALF. CDR3 DNA sequence: TGTGCCAGTAGCCCGTTACCTGGGGACAGGCCTCCTGAAGCTTTGTTT.

A word on this clonotype: Given the absence of the conserved phenylalanine or tryptophan at the CDR3 end, a read error is likely. The J gene is TRBJ1-1, the V gene TRBV10-3; possible D gene TRBD1, 6 bases. In germline, CDR1 is ENHRY, CDR2 SYGVKD. The CDR3 has 15 residues. V was cut by 5 bases and J by 0 bases, with 13 bases left in between. CDR3 sequence: CAISSLGGVNTEAFS. The DNA of the CDR3 is TGTGCCATCAGTTCACTCGGGGGCGTGAACACTGAAGCTTTCTCT.